Below are 23 T cell receptor beta chains sequenced from a single sample in a study of identical twins. TCRdb re-called the 5' RACE reads through MiXCR, storing one row per CDR3 protein. Of roughly 500,000 distinct CDR3 sequences in the sample, less than 25% were seen once. This same sample was also part of a study on T cells expressing NK-cell markers.

The source material was CD4+ T cells sorted from blood. Receptors originate from a woman younger than 30 in good health.

CDR3 amino acids: CASSLRKGAYEQYF. The CDR3 DNA reads as TGCGCCAGCAGCCTTCGGAAGGGGGCCTACGAGCAGTACTTC. The chain combines TRBV5-1 with TRBJ2-7, with D possibly being TRBD1 (6 bases). Between the trimmed V and J ends, which lost 4 bases and 2 bases, there was a span of 13 bases. This CDR3 contains 14 residues. Per the germline V gene, CDR1 is SGHRS and CDR2 is YFSETQ.

This clonotype has a count of ten or more. The rearrangement links TRBV6-5 to TRBJ1-2; D gene uncertain. CDR1 MNHEY and CDR2 SVGAGI come from the germline V gene. V lost 6 bases and J lost 3, with 5 bases in between. This CDR3 spans 11 amino acids. CDR3 in amino acids: CASREDYGYTF. CDR3 bases: TGTGCCAGCAGAGAGGACTATGGCTACACCTTC.

The chain recombines TRBV20-1 with TRBJ2-1; a weak D match, TRBD2 (6 bases). Per germline, CDR1 DFQATT and CDR2 SNEGSKA (reference sequence). Trimming took 0 bases from V and 7 from J, leaving 13 bases between them. There are 14 residues in the CDR3. CDR3 DNA: TGCAGTGCTAGAGACATTAGCGGAGGGAATGAGCAGTTCTTC. This gives the protein CSARDISGGNEQFF.

This clonotype was detected only a few times. V and J are TRBV6-6 and TRBJ2-1, with 7 bases matching TRBD1. This CDR3 is built from 13 residues. The germline gives CDR1 MNHNY, CDR2 SVGAGI (reference sequence). The V segment lost 7 bases and the J segment 7 bases; nucleotides outside the gene matches: 7. The CDR3 nucleotides read TGTGCCAGCAAGCTGACAGGGATAAATGAGCAGTTCTTC. Translation: CASKLTGINEQFF.

This clonotype came up a few times. This rearrangement joins TRBV7-6 to TRBJ2-1, with D tentatively TRBD2 (6 bases). V lost 1 base, J lost 2 bases, and 12 bases lay in between. CDR1 SGHVS and CDR2 FNYEAQ come from the germline V gene. This CDR3 has 16 residues. Here the CDR3 DNA reads TGTGCCAGCAGCTTAGGACAGCGGGCGGCCTACAATGAGCAGTTCTTC. Translating it yields CASSLGQRAAYNEQFF.

This sequence joins TRBV20-1 and TRBJ2-5, with 13 bases identical to TRBD2. Germline CDR1 is DFQATT and CDR2 is SNEGSKA (reference sequence). V lost 5 bases and J lost 3; bases outside the gene matches: 3. The length of the CDR3 is 14 residues. The CDR3 region is CSASTSGGEETQYF. CDR3 in DNA: TGCAGTGCTTCCACTAGCGGGGGGGAAGAGACCCAGTACTTC.

This clonotype was observed a handful of times. The chain joins TRBV7-6 to TRBJ2-7; TRBD2 matches 7 bases. Germline V gives CDR1 SGHVS, CDR2 FNYEAQ. V shed 5 bases and J 3 bases; nucleotides not matched to a gene: 10. The length of the CDR3 is 15 residues. CDR3 nucleotide sequence: TGTGCCAGCAGCCTAGGAGCGGGGTCCCACTACGAGCAGTACTTC. Its protein is CASSLGAGSHYEQYF.

This clonotype was observed a few times. The gene calls are TRBV12-3 or TRBV12-4 and TRBJ1-4; D not resolved. This CDR3 has 14 residues. V lost 8 bases and J 0 bases, leaving 10 bases between the germline ends. As DNA, the CDR3 is TGTGCCAGCTCACAGCCAACAACTAATGAAAAACTGTTTTTT. Amino acid sequence: CASSQPTTNEKLFF.

This clonotype has more than one count but fewer than ten. The chain couples TRBV7-6 to TRBJ1-4; no firm D call. Germline CDR1 is SGHVS and CDR2 is FNYEAQ. V was shortened by 5 bases and J by 4 bases, with 14 bases between the two germline ends. The CDR3 has 15 amino acids. CDR3 in amino acids: CASSAGRKINEKLFF. In DNA form, the CDR3 reads TGTGCCAGCAGCGCCGGACGGAAGATTAATGAAAAACTGTTTTTT.

This clonotype was detected only a few times. The rearrangement joins TRBV18 to TRBJ1-5, with a tentative D call TRBD1 (6 bases). The CDR3 covers 16 residues. The germline V and J ends were trimmed by 4 bases and 5 bases, with 18 bases remaining between them. The germline V gene encodes CDR1 KGHSH and CDR2 LQKENI. CDR3 sequence reads: CASSRSGASGDQPQHF. Written as DNA, the CDR3 is TGTGCCAGCTCACGGTCCGGGGCCTCAGGGGATCAGCCCCAGCATTTT.

CDR3 sequence: CASSFTQGQGRHEQYF. Here the CDR3 DNA reads TGTGCCAGCAGCTTCACCCAAGGACAGGGAAGACACGAGCAGTACTTC. The chain employs TRBV7-9 and TRBJ2-7, with 8 bases that match TRBD1. There are 16 residues in the CDR3. Germline assignment: CDR1 SEHNR and CDR2 FQNEAQ (reference sequence). The J segment lost 5 bases and the V segment lost 3 bases, leaving 12 bases of the junction unmatched.

This clonotype was found many times. The chain combines TRBV4-3 with TRBJ2-5, with a possible D match to TRBD1 (5 bases). Looked up from germline, CDR1 is LGHNA and CDR2 is YSLEER. Between the trimmed V and J ends, which lost 6 bases and 2 bases, there was a span of 10 bases. This CDR3 is 13 amino acids long. The CDR3 is CASSQGYQETQYF. CDR3 in DNA: TGCGCCAGCAGTCAGGGCTATCAAGAGACCCAGTACTTC.

This clonotype came up a few times. V usage is TRBV11-2 and J usage is TRBJ2-2, with 7 bases matching TRBD2. The CDR3 covers 16 residues. Germline-derived CDR1 and CDR2 are SGHAT and FQNNGV. V lost 6 bases to trimming and J lost 4 bases; unmatched junction nucleotides: 11. The CDR3 spells CASSWGSGISTGELFF. The CDR3 DNA sequence: TGTGCCAGCAGTTGGGGGAGCGGGATTTCCACCGGGGAGCTGTTTTTT.

The gene calls are TRBV20-1 and TRBJ1-6, with D possibly being TRBD1 (5 bases). With 5 bases removed from V and 9 bases from J, the gap between germline ends came to 23 bases. Germline CDR1 is DFQATT and CDR2 is SNEGSKA (reference sequence). The CDR3 is 16 amino acids. The CDR3 DNA is TGCAGTGCTCGCGATCAGGGTCAGTTTTTAGCTTCACCCCTCCACTTT. It encodes CSARDQGQFLASPLHF.

This clonotype has only a few counts. In DNA, the CDR3 is TGCAGTGCTAGGCTGGGGGAGAACACTGAAGCTTTCTTT. This encodes CSARLGENTEAFF. The V call is TRBV20-1, the J call TRBJ1-1; possibly TRBD1 for D (5 bases). CDR1 and CDR2 from the germline V gene are DFQATT and SNEGSKA (reference sequence). CDR3 length equals 13 residues. The V and J ends lost 3 bases and 1 base respectively, with 9 bases between them.

Only a few counts were recorded for this clonotype. As DNA, the CDR3 is TGCGCCAGCAGCGGGGGTCCAATCACCTACAATGAGCAGTTCTTC. Translated: CASSGGPITYNEQFF. The rearrangement uses TRBV5-1 and TRBJ2-1, with D perhaps TRBD1 or TRBD2 (5 bases each). Germline V lookup: CDR1 SGHRS, CDR2 YFSETQ. V lost 4 bases to trimming and J lost 2 bases, with 13 bases between them. The CDR3 runs to 15 residues.

J is TRBJ2-7 and V is TRBV5-1, with unresolved D. Germline-derived CDR1 and CDR2 are SGHRS and YFSETQ. This CDR3 has 10 amino acids. Trimming shortened V by 0 bases and J by 6 bases, and 1 base separated the two germline ends. CDR3: CASSLVEQYF. DNA for the CDR3: TGCGCCAGCAGCTTGGTCGAGCAGTACTTC.

This chain links TRBV12-3 or TRBV12-4 with TRBJ1-1; 9 nucleotides line up with TRBD1. CDR3 size: 12 residues. With V trimmed by 3 bases and J by 11 bases, 4 bases remained unmatched. The CDR3 spells CASSLRGTGAFF. Here the CDR3 DNA reads TGTGCCAGCAGTTTGCGGGGGACAGGGGCTTTCTTT.

This clonotype has a handful of counts. The V gene is TRBV10-3, the J gene TRBJ1-5, with D possibly TRBD1 on 5 matching bases. The V and J ends lost 0 bases and 5 bases respectively, with 8 bases between them. Germline lookup yields CDR1 ENHRY and CDR2 SYGVKD. CDR3 length: 14 residues. CDR3 amino acids: CAISESEGYQPQHF. CDR3 DNA: TGTGCCATCAGTGAGTCTGAGGGGTATCAGCCCCAGCATTTT.

This clonotype showed up many times. The chain is built from TRBV9 and TRBJ2-1, with a tentative D call TRBD2 (5 bases). The length of the CDR3 is 16 residues. Trimming removed 0 bases from V and 5 bases from J, with 15 bases in between. CDR1 and CDR2 from the germline V gene are SGDLS and YYNGEE. In nucleotides, the CDR3 is TGTGCCAGCAGCGTAGGGCGAGGGAGCCCCCACAATGAGCAGTTCTTC. Translating gives CASSVGRGSPHNEQFF.

This chain links TRBV20-1 with TRBJ2-7, with TRBD2 as a possible D gene (5 bases). Looked up from germline, CDR1 is DFQATT and CDR2 is SNEGSKA (reference sequence). The germline V and J ends were trimmed by 6 bases and 0 bases, with 18 bases remaining between them. The CDR3 runs to 15 residues. In DNA, the CDR3 is TGCAGTGCCGAACTACCCTCAGAGGGCTCCTACGAGCAGTACTTC. As protein: CSAELPSEGSYEQYF.

Ten or more counts support this clonotype. This chain joins TRBV29-1 and TRBJ2-7, with 7 bases identical to TRBD2. The CDR3 runs 14 residues. V dropped 6 bases and J dropped 0; count of bases not matched to a gene: 8. CDR1 and CDR2 from the germline V gene are SQVTM and ANQGSEA. CDR3 sequence: CSVGGGMSSYEQYF. In nucleotides, the CDR3 is TGCAGCGTGGGGGGGGGAATGAGCTCCTACGAGCAGTACTTC.

The rearrangement joins TRBV20-1 to TRBJ1-3; the D gene is possibly TRBD1 (5 bases). Trimming removed 3 bases at V and 3 bases at J, with 12 bases between. Germline V gives CDR1 DFQATT, CDR2 SNEGSKA (reference sequence). The CDR3 sequence is 14 residues long. The CDR3 loop reads CSASPRGVGNTIYF. CDR3 nucleotide sequence: TGCAGTGCTAGCCCCCGGGGGGTTGGAAACACCATATATTTT.